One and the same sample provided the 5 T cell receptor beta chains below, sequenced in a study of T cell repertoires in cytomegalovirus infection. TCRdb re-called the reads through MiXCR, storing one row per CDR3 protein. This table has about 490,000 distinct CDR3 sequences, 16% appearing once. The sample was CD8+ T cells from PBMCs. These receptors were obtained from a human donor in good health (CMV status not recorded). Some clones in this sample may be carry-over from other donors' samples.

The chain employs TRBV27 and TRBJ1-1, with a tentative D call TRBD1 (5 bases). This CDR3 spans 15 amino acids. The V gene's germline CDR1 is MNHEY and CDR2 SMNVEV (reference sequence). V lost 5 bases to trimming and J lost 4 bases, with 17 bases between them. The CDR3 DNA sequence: TGTGCCAGCAGTAATATACGGGGGGGGGGCACTGAAGCTTTCTTT. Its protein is CASSNIRGGGTEAFF.

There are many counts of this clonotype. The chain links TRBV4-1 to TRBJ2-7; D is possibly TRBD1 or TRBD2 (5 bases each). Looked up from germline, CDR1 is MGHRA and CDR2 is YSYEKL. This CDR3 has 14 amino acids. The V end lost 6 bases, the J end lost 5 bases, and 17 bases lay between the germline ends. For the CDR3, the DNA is TGCGCCAGCAGAAAAAAGGGGACGGGCGACGAGCAGTACTTC. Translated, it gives CASRKKGTGDEQYF.

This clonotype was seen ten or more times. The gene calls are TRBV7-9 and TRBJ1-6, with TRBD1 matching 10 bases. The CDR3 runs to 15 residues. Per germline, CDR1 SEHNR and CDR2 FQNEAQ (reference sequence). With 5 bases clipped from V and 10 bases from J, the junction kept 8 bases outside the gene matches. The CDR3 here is CASSTGTGAGSPLHF. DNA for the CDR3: TGTGCCAGCAGCACCGGGACAGGGGCAGGATCACCCCTCCACTTT.

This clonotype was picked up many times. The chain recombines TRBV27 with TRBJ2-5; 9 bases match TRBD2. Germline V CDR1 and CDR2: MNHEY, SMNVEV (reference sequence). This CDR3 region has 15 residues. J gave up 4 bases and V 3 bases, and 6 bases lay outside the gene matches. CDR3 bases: TGTGCCAGCAGTTTTGGGCGGGGGGGCGGAGAGACCCAGTACTTC. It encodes CASSFGRGGGETQYF.

The CDR3 bases are TGTGCCAGCAGCACCGCACCCAGGGGGAACACTGAAGCTTTCTTT. Its protein is CASSTAPRGNTEAFF. The chain uses TRBV7-9 and TRBJ1-1; a weak D match, TRBD1 (6 bases). V gave up 5 bases and J gave up 1 base, with 14 bases separating them. Looked up from germline, CDR1 is SEHNR and CDR2 is FQNEAQ (reference sequence). The CDR3 contains 15 residues.